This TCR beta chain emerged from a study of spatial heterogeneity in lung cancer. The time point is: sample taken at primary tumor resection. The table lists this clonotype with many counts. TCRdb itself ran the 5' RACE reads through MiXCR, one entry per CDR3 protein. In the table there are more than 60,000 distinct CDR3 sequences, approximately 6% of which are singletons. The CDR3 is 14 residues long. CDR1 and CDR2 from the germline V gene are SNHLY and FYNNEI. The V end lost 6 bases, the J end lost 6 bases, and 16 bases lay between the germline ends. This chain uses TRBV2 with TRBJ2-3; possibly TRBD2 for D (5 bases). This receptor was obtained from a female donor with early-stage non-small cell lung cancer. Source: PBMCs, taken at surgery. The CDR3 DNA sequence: TGTGCCAGCAGCCCCGGACGGAGGATGGATACGCAGTATTTT. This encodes CASSPGRRMDTQYF.